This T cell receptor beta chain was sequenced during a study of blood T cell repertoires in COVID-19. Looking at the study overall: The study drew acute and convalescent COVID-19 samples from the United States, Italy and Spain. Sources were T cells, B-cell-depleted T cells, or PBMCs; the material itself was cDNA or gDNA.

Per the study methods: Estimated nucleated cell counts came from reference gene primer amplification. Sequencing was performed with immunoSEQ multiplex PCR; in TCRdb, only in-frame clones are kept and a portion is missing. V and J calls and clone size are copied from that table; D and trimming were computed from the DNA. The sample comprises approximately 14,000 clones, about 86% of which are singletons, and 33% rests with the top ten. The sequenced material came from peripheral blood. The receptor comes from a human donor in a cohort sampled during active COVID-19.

CDR3 in DNA: TGTGCCAGCAGTTTTACGACAGCGGGGGAGCAGTACTTC. Translating gives CASSFTTAGEQYF. The rearrangement uses TRBV27 and TRBJ2-7, with 7 nucleotides matching TRBD2. Unmatched junction bases numbered 6, after V lost 3 bases and J lost 7 bases. The CDR3 consists of 13 residues. The germline V gene encodes CDR1 MNHEY and CDR2 SMNVEV (reference sequence).